The clone carrying this T cell receptor beta chain was picked up many times. Time point defined: healthy volunteer bleed at 6 weeks. Unfractionated whole blood was the source of the extracted total RNA. V lost 4 bases, J lost 1 base, and 10 bases lay in between. CDR1 MDHEN and CDR2 SYDVKM come from the germline V gene. CDR3 length equals 14 residues. This sample was included in a study of human T cells and chemical hapten exposure. Overall study context: Small pooled library volume differences mainly caused per-sample TCR yield variation.

Individual cDNA molecules had unique molecular identifiers attached to them by the library. Source study methods: Sample TCR counts, which ranged from about 20,000 to 750,000, had a median of roughly 100,000. TCRdb called the RACE reads again in MiXCR, with one record for every CDR3 protein. The V and J calls were not made by the authors but by TCRdb's processing. The profile shows 50,000 to 70,000 distinct CDR3 sequences, around 6.3% of them singletons. The clonotype was recovered from a female donor in good health. Some clones in this sample may be carry-over from other donors' samples. Material: whole blood. The chain joins TRBV28 to TRBJ1-1; D is perhaps TRBD1 (6 bases). Here the CDR3 reads CASSWGARNTEAFF. CDR3 in DNA: TGTGCCAGCAGTTGGGGGGCCCGGAACACTGAAGCTTTCTTT.